The rows below give T cell receptor beta chains drawn from one sample of a study of OX40 agonist ivuxolimab in advanced cancers. Method: immunoSEQ multiplex PCR; TCRdb's copy keeps in-frame clones and lacks some. The sample shows approximately 79,000 clones, 85% to 90% of them seen only once. The source material was CD4+ or CD8+ T cells sorted from blood, sampled in a trial of the OX40 agonist ivuxolimab. Every receptor here comes from an adult with an advanced solid tumor such as melanoma, head and neck, liver or kidney cancer. Each CDR3 is given with its conserved first and last residue. The D gene is left open where the match is weak. The size of a clone is reported for some rows only, either as once, few or many, or as a class for expanded clones.

abundance: -
v_gene: TRBV7-3
j_gene: TRBJ2-4
len: 14
d_gene: TRBD2
CDR3aa: CASSRTSDKNIQYF
CDR3nt: TGTGCCAGCAGCCGGACTAGCGATAAAAACATTCAGTACTTC

abundance: -
v_gene: TRBV7-2
j_gene: TRBJ2-7
len: 14
d_gene: -
CDR3aa: CASSFPGDLREQYF
CDR3nt: TGTGCCAGCAGCTTTCCCGGGGACCTCCGCGAGCAGTACTTC

abundance: once
v_gene: TRBV6-1
j_gene: TRBJ2-5
len: 11
d_gene: -
CDR3aa: CASRLGETQYF
CDR3nt: TGTGCCAGCAGGTTGGGGGAGACCCAGTACTTC

abundance: -
v_gene: TRBV11-3
j_gene: TRBJ2-5
len: 13
d_gene: -
CDR3aa: CASSPHRKGTQYF
CDR3nt: TGTGCCAGCAGCCCACACAGGAAGGGGACCCAGTACTTC

abundance: -
v_gene: TRBV20-1
j_gene: TRBJ1-1
len: 11
d_gene: -
CDR3aa: CSASPSGEAFF
CDR3nt: TGCAGTGCTAGCCCTTCAGGGGAAGCTTTCTTT

abundance: -
v_gene: TRBV6-5
j_gene: TRBJ1-1
len: 14
d_gene: -
CDR3aa: CASRYPGNDREAFF
CDR3nt: TGTGCCAGCAGATACCCAGGGAATGACCGTGAAGCTTTCTTT

abundance: -
v_gene: TRBV9
j_gene: TRBJ1-2
len: 15
d_gene: -
CDR3aa: CASSPTRGRGYGYTF
CDR3nt: TGTGCCAGCAGCCCAACGAGAGGCAGGGGCTATGGCTACACCTTC

abundance: -
v_gene: TRBV7-2
j_gene: TRBJ2-3
len: 14
d_gene: -
CDR3aa: CASSPQLSTDTQYF
CDR3nt: TGTGCCAGCAGCCCCCAGCTAAGCACAGATACGCAGTATTTT

abundance: once
v_gene: TRBV7-3
j_gene: TRBJ2-3
len: 17
d_gene: TRBD1
CDR3aa: CASSLTGQGVGTDTQYF
CDR3nt: TGTGCCAGCAGCTTAACCGGACAGGGAGTTGGCACAGATACGCAGTATTTT

abundance: -
v_gene: TRBV15
j_gene: TRBJ1-2
len: 16
d_gene: -
CDR3aa: CATSREQGGSNYGYTF
CDR3nt: TGTGCCACCAGCAGGGAACAGGGCGGGTCTAACTATGGCTACACCTTC

abundance: -
v_gene: TRBV30
j_gene: TRBJ2-3
len: 13
d_gene: -
CDR3aa: CAWGRNRADTQYF
CDR3nt: TGTGCCTGGGGCAGGAATAGGGCAGATACGCAGTATTTT

abundance: -
v_gene: TRBV19
j_gene: TRBJ2-3
len: 15
d_gene: TRBD2
CDR3aa: CASSLAGPSTDTQYF
CDR3nt: TGTGCCAGTAGTTTAGCGGGCCCTAGCACAGATACGCAGTATTTT

abundance: -
v_gene: TRBV18
j_gene: TRBJ1-3
len: 16
d_gene: -
CDR3aa: CASSPSPYRAGNTIYF
CDR3nt: TGTGCCAGCTCACCATCCCCTTACAGGGCTGGAAACACCATATATTTT

abundance: -
v_gene: TRBV19
j_gene: TRBJ2-2
len: 14
d_gene: TRBD1
CDR3aa: CASSGQGGTGELFF
CDR3nt: TGTGCCAGTAGCGGACAGGGGGGAACCGGGGAGCTGTTTTTT

abundance: -
v_gene: TRBV6-6
j_gene: TRBJ2-7
len: 15
d_gene: TRBD1
CDR3aa: CASSSDRAKFREQYF
CDR3nt: TGTGCCAGCAGTTCCGACAGGGCAAAGTTTCGCGAGCAGTACTTC

abundance: -
v_gene: TRBV7-3
j_gene: TRBJ2-1
len: 16
d_gene: TRBD2
CDR3aa: CASSPIWGGHYNEQFF
CDR3nt: TGTGCCAGCAGCCCCATTTGGGGGGGTCACTACAATGAGCAGTTCTTC

abundance: -
v_gene: TRBV7-2
j_gene: TRBJ2-1
len: 15
d_gene: -
CDR3aa: CASSLGPSSYNEQFF
CDR3nt: TGTGCCAGCAGCTTAGGCCCCAGCTCCTACAATGAGCAGTTCTTC

abundance: -
v_gene: TRBV4-2
j_gene: TRBJ2-7
len: 14
d_gene: -
CDR3aa: CASSQGASSYEQYF
CDR3nt: TGTGCCAGCAGCCAAGGTGCAAGCTCCTACGAGCAGTACTTC

abundance: -
v_gene: TRBV11-2
j_gene: TRBJ2-3
len: 16
d_gene: -
CDR3aa: CASSLIRGSSSDTQYF
CDR3nt: TGTGCCAGCAGCTTAATTAGGGGTTCAAGTTCAGATACGCAGTATTTT

abundance: -
v_gene: TRBV9
j_gene: TRBJ1-2
len: 15
d_gene: -
CDR3aa: CASSHPDRRTYGYTF
CDR3nt: TGTGCCAGCAGCCACCCCGACAGAAGAACTTATGGCTACACCTTC

abundance: -
v_gene: TRBV19
j_gene: TRBJ2-1
len: 16
d_gene: -
CDR3aa: CATLGPPPSSYNEQFF
CDR3nt: TGTGCCACTCTGGGACCACCCCCGAGCTCCTACAATGAGCAGTTCTTC

abundance: few
v_gene: TRBV5-1
j_gene: TRBJ2-1
len: 13
d_gene: -
CDR3aa: CASSFSVDNEQFF
CDR3nt: TGCGCCAGCAGCTTTTCTGTAGACAATGAGCAGTTCTTC

abundance: once
v_gene: TRBV25-1
j_gene: TRBJ1-2
len: 13
d_gene: -
CDR3aa: CASSGPGIAGYTF
CDR3nt: TGTGCCAGCAGTGGCCCTGGGATTGCGGGCTACACCTTC

abundance: -
v_gene: TRBV2
j_gene: TRBJ1-3
len: 15
d_gene: TRBD1
CDR3aa: CASSLQGHGGNTIYF
CDR3nt: TGTGCCAGCAGTTTACAGGGGCATGGTGGAAACACCATATATTTT

abundance: -
v_gene: TRBV11-2
j_gene: TRBJ1-2
len: 14
d_gene: -
CDR3aa: CASSLMTVSEGYTF
CDR3nt: TGTGCCAGCAGCCTAATGACAGTCTCGGAAGGCTACACCTTC

abundance: -
v_gene: TRBV11-3
j_gene: TRBJ2-3
len: 15
d_gene: -
CDR3aa: CASSLGGTTTDTQYF
CDR3nt: TGTGCCAGCAGCCTTGGGGGCACAACGACAGATACGCAGTATTTT

abundance: -
v_gene: TRBV11-3
j_gene: TRBJ2-7
len: 12
d_gene: -
CDR3aa: CASSPGAYEQYF
CDR3nt: TGTGCCAGCAGCCCGGGCGCGTACGAGCAGTACTTC

abundance: -
v_gene: TRBV7-6
j_gene: TRBJ2-3
len: 16
d_gene: -
CDR3aa: CASSLEASSSSDTQYF
CDR3nt: TGTGCCAGCAGCTTAGAAGCGTCTTCTAGTTCAGATACGCAGTATTTT

abundance: -
v_gene: TRBV5-4
j_gene: TRBJ1-3
len: 16
d_gene: TRBD1
CDR3aa: CASSQWTGGSGNTIYF
CDR3nt: TGTGCCAGCAGCCAGTGGACAGGGGGTTCTGGAAACACCATATATTTT

abundance: few
v_gene: TRBV9
j_gene: TRBJ1-6
len: 15
d_gene: -
CDR3aa: CASSVGDNPWSPLHF
CDR3nt: TGTGCCAGCAGCGTAGGGGACAATCCTTGGTCACCCCTCCACTTT

abundance: -
v_gene: TRBV2
j_gene: TRBJ1-1
len: 14
d_gene: -
CDR3aa: CASSVGGTNTEAFF
CDR3nt: TGTGCCAGCAGTGTGGGGGGGACGAACACTGAAGCTTTCTTT

abundance: -
v_gene: TRBV19
j_gene: TRBJ1-2
len: 15
d_gene: TRBD1
CDR3aa: CASSTKTGLVYGYTF
CDR3nt: TGTGCCAGTAGTACCAAGACAGGGCTAGTCTATGGCTACACCTTC

abundance: -
v_gene: TRBV6-1
j_gene: TRBJ1-6
len: 14
d_gene: -
CDR3aa: CASSGDLYNSPLHF
CDR3nt: TGTGCCAGCAGTGGGGACCTGTATAATTCACCCCTCCACTTT

abundance: -
v_gene: TRBV19
j_gene: TRBJ1-1
len: 13
d_gene: -
CDR3aa: CASTIRGTTEAFF
CDR3nt: TGTGCCAGTACCATAAGGGGCACGACTGAAGCTTTCTTT

abundance: -
v_gene: TRBV5-4
j_gene: TRBJ2-2
len: 13
d_gene: -
CDR3aa: CASSLNGAGELFF
CDR3nt: TGTGCCAGCAGCTTAAACGGGGCCGGGGAGCTGTTTTTT

abundance: -
v_gene: TRBV4-2
j_gene: TRBJ2-7
len: 15
d_gene: -
CDR3aa: CASSQEPFRDYEQYF
CDR3nt: TGTGCCAGCAGCCAAGAGCCTTTTCGGGACTACGAGCAGTACTTC

abundance: -
v_gene: TRBV19
j_gene: TRBJ2-4
len: 14
d_gene: -
CDR3aa: CASSMQRSKNIQYF
CDR3nt: TGTGCCAGTAGTATGCAGCGGTCCAAAAACATTCAGTACTTC